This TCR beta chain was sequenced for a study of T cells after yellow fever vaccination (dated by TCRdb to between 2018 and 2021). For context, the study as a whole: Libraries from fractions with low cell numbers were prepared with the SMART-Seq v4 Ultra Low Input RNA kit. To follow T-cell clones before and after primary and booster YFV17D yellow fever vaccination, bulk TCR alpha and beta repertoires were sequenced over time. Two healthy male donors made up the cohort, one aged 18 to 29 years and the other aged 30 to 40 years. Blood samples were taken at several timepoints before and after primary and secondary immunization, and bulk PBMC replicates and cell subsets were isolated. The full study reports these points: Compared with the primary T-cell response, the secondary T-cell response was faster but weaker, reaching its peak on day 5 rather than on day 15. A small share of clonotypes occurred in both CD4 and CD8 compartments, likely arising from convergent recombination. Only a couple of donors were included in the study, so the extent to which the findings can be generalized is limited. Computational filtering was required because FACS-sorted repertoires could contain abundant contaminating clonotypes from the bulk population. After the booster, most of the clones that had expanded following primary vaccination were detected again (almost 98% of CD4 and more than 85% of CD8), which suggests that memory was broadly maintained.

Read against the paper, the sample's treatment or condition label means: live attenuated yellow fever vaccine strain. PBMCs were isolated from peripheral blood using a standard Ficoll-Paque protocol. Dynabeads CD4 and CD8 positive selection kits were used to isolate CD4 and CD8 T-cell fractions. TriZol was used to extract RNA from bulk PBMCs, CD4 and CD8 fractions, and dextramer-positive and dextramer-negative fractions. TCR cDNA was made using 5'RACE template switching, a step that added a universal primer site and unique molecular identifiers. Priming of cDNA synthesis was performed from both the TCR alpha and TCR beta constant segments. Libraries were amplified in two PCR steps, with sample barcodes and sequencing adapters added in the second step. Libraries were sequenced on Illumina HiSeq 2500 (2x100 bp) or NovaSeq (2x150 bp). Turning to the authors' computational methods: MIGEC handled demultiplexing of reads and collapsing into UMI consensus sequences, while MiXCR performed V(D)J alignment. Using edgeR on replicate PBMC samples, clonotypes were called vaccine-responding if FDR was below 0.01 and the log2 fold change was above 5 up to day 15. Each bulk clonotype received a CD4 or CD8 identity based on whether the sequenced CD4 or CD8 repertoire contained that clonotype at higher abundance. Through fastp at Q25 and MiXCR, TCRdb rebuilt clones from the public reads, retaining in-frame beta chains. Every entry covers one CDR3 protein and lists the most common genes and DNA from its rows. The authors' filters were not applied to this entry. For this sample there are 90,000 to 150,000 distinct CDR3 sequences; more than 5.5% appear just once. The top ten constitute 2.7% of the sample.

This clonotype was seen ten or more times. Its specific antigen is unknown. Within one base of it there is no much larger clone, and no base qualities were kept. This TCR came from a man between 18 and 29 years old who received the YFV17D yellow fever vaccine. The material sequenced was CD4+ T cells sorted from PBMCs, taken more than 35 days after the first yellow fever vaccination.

The bases read TGCAGTGCCATAGGACAGGGAGGGTTTACCTACAATGAGCAGTTCTTC. Its protein reads: CSAIGQGGFTYNEQFF. The rearranged segments are TRBV20-1 and TRBJ2-1; TRBD1 is a possible D gene, resting on 8 matching bases. The germline ends are 20 bases apart after V is trimmed by 6 bases and J by 2 bases. The germline V gene encodes CDR1 DFQATT and CDR2 SNEGSKA (reference sequence). Including the terminal cysteine and phenylalanine, the CDR3 comprises 16 residues. The read is trimmed to its CDR3 DNA, 48 bases read in frame from base 1.